This is a list of T cell receptor beta chains from one sample in a study of blood T cell repertoires in COVID-19. Sequenced by immunoSEQ multiplex PCR; TCRdb stores in-frame clones only, minus some. Of roughly 100,000 clones in the sample, roughly nine tenths are singletons; the top ten hold about 34%. Source material: peripheral blood. The receptor source for this set is a woman over 75 with acute or convalescent COVID-19. Both conserved end residues are part of each CDR3. D genes are given only for firm matches.

TRBJ1-3 TRBD1 TRBV6-6 CASSQGAPGNTIYF
TRBJ2-5 - TRBV18 CASSPPFSVAGGETQYF
TRBJ1-1 - TRBV25-1 CASSEGWAKAFF
TRBJ2-1 TRBD2 TRBV6-1 CASSEIAGGLGEQFF
TRBJ2-5 TRBD1 TRBV6-2/TRBV6-3 CASSYYGTGFRETQYF
TRBJ1-1 TRBD1 TRBV7-2 CASSARTGTEAFF
TRBJ1-6 TRBD1 TRBV7-8 CASSSLRDRGHNSPLHF
TRBJ1-1 - TRBV3-1/TRBV3-2 CASSQAGARSNTEAFF
TRBJ1-2 - TRBV7-2 CASSLLGDSNYGYTF
TRBJ1-2 - TRBV2 CASSAWSYGYTF
TRBJ1-2 - TRBV27 CASSLKGALYGYTF
TRBJ2-7 TRBD1 TRBV7-6 CASSLGQGETYEQYF
TRBJ2-1 TRBD1 TRBV7-8 CASSSIRDRANEQFF
TRBJ2-7 TRBD1 TRBV5-4 CASSLAGQGSDEQYF
TRBJ2-7 TRBD1 TRBV7-2 CASSPGQGAGEQYF
TRBJ1-5 TRBD1 TRBV19 CASSKNRGLRQPQHF
TRBJ2-3 TRBD1 TRBV28 CASATGGTDTQYF
TRBJ2-1 TRBD2 TRBV7-3 CASSSLAGGSNEQFF
TRBJ1-6 - TRBV28 CASSFAGYNSPLHF
TRBJ1-5 TRBD1 TRBV5-8 CASSNRGVNQPQHF
TRBJ2-3 TRBD2 TRBV5-1 CASSLQTSGATSTDTQYF
TRBJ2-7 - TRBV28 CASSLGRYEQYF
TRBJ2-7 - TRBV11-2 CASSPLQSYEQYF
TRBJ2-3 TRBD2 TRBV27 CASSLRLAGGPSTDTQYF
TRBJ1-6 - TRBV25-1 CASTHGGVYNSPLHF
TRBJ1-3 - TRBV28 CASSPGGGNTIYF
TRBJ1-4 TRBD1 TRBV15 CATSTIDRVGEKLFF
TRBJ1-1 TRBD1 TRBV24-1 CATSDSRDRGPGNTEAFF
TRBJ1-2 TRBD1 TRBV28 CASRIPGTGVLYTF
TRBJ1-6 - TRBV18 CASSKSSDSSPLHF
TRBJ2-7 - TRBV4-3 CASSQDLLRGSSEQYF
TRBJ1-1 - TRBV3-1/TRBV3-2 CASSRFRGEAEAFF
TRBJ1-5 - TRBV19 CASKPNRNNQPQHF
TRBJ1-5 - TRBV9 CASSSGGTEHQPQHF
TRBJ2-6 - TRBV7-7 CASSSGGPQSRANVLTF
TRBJ2-7 TRBD2 TRBV6-5 CASREGPAGEQYF
TRBJ1-5 - TRBV19 CASSGSSNQPQHF
TRBJ1-2 - TRBV6-5 CASSQDRNYGYTF
TRBJ2-1 - TRBV5-5 CASSSYNEQFF
TRBJ2-4 TRBD1 TRBV5-1 CASSGTGGIKNIQYF
TRBJ1-1 TRBD1 TRBV30 CAWSTGVNTEAFF
TRBJ2-7 - TRBV3-1/TRBV3-2 CASSYRVNYEQYF
TRBJ1-3 TRBD1 TRBV7-9 CASSLIDRDGNTIYF
TRBJ2-3 - TRBV21-1 CASSKPQGANTDTQYF
TRBJ2-7 - TRBV27 CASRSGQHSYEQYF
TRBJ1-5 TRBD1 TRBV6-5 CASRPGGSGQPQHF
TRBJ1-3 TRBD1 TRBV14 CASSQVGGENTIYF
TRBJ1-1 - TRBV6-2/TRBV6-3 CASSYLLDMNTEAFF
TRBJ1-2 - TRBV6-2/TRBV6-3 CASSYLSMGSYGYTF
TRBJ2-7 TRBD1 TRBV18 CASYRQGDEQYF
TRBJ1-5 TRBD1 TRBV6-1 CASSEFWGQGLNQPQHF
TRBJ2-7 TRBD1 TRBV28 CASKTGATTYEQYF
TRBJ2-2 - TRBV3-1/TRBV3-2 CASSPRGRTNTGELFF
TRBJ2-3 TRBD2 TRBV29-1 CSVAGGAGTDTQYF
TRBJ2-5 TRBD2 TRBV30 CAWNSRASGGDRGTQYF
TRBJ1-1 TRBD1 TRBV18 CASSLLDRGENTEAFF
TRBJ2-3 TRBD2 TRBV28 CASSSAGGTDTQYF